The T cell receptor beta chain under discussion was sequenced for a study of early T cells in non-severe SARS-CoV-2 infection. The protocol attached unique molecular identifiers to individual cDNA molecules. Each CDR3 protein is one row after TCRdb ran MiXCR on the 5' RACE reads. This sample has about 80,000 distinct CDR3 sequences, with 12% found just once. This clonotype turned up a few times. Deletions cut 8 bases from V and 0 bases from J, with 18 bases between. Germline V gives CDR1 SEHNR, CDR2 FQNEAQ (reference sequence). The CDR3 is made up of 16 amino acids. V usage is TRBV7-9 and J usage is TRBJ2-3; possible D gene TRBD1, 5 bases. The sample was whole blood, taken at baseline. The sequence came from an adult who was a healthcare worker with PCR-confirmed SARS-CoV-2 infection or an uninfected control (not recorded which). The donor label of this sample is uncertain. This CDR3 is CASAVGTGASTDTQYF. The DNA for the CDR3 is TGTGCCAGCGCGGTCGGAACTGGGGCAAGCACAGATACGCAGTATTTT.